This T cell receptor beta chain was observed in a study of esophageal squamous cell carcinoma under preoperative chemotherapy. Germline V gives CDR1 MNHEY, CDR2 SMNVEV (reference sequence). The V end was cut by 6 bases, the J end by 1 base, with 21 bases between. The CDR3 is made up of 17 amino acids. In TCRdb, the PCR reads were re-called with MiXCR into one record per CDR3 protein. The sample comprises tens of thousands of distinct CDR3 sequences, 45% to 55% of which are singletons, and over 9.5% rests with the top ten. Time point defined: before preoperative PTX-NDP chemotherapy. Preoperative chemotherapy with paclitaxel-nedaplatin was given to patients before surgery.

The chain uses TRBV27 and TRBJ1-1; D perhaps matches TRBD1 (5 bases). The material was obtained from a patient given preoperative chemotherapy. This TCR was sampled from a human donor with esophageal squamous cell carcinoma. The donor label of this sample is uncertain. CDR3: CASSGELLGLGNTEAFF. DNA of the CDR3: TGTGCCAGCAGCGGGGAACTACTGGGACTTGGGAACACTGAAGCTTTCTTT.